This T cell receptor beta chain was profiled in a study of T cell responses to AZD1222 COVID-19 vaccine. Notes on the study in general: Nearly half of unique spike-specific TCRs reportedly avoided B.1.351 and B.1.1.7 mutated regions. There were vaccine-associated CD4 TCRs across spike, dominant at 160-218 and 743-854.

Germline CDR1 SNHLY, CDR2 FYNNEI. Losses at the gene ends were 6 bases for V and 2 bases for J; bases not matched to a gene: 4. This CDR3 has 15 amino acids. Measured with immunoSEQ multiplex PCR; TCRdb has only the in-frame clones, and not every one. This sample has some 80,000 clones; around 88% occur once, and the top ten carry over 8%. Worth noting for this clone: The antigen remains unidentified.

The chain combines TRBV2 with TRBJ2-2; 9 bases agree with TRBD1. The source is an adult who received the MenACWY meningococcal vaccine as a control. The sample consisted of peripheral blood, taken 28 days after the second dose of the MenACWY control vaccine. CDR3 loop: CASRADRGNTGELFF. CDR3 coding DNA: TGTGCCAGCAGGGCGGACAGGGGAAACACCGGGGAGCTGTTTTTT.